This record concerns one T cell receptor beta chain sequence. Antigen unknown. The data are from a study of identical twins. Study conclusions and caveats: Fewer insertions characterized abundant cord blood beta clonotypes, whereas memory repertoires showed none.

TCRdb used MiXCR to reprocess the 5' RACE reads, holding one entry per CDR3 protein. Of 1.5 million to 2 million distinct CDR3 sequences listed, more than 30% are singletons. The J segment lost 9 bases and the V segment lost 1 base, leaving 8 bases of the junction unmatched. The germline V gene encodes CDR1 SGHTA and CDR2 FQGNSA. This CDR3 is built from 15 residues. The chain recombines TRBV7-2 with TRBJ2-3, with TRBD2 matching over 9 bases. The TCR comes from a newborn girl in good health. Sample: cord blood. The CDR3 region has the DNA TGTGCCAGCAGCTTAGGGGGGATTAGCGGGAGAACGCAGTATTTT. Residues: CASSLGGISGRTQYF. The full variable domain, in which reference TRBV7-2 and TRBJ2-3 provide the parts outside the CDR3, is GAGVSQSPSNKVTEKGKDVELRCDPISGHTALYWYRQSLGQGLEFLIYFQGNSAPDKSGLPSDRFSAERTGGSVSTLTIQRTQQEDSAVYLCASSLGGISGRTQYFGPGTRLTVL.